These T cell receptor beta chains were read from a single sample in a study of neoadjuvant anti-PD-1 for oral cavity cancer. Sequencing used immunoSEQ multiplex PCR; TCRdb keeps in-frame clones, though not all of them. In the table there are some 11,000 clones, roughly 70% of which are singletons. This specimen was tumor tissue, taken before nivolumab (anti-PD-1) treatment. Receptors originate from a person aged 35 to 85 with oral cavity squamous cell carcinoma. The donor label of this sample is uncertain. Each CDR3 is given without its conserved first and last residue. The D gene is left open where the match is weak.

-,TRBJ1-4,TRBV27,ASSSDRTNEKLF
-,TRBJ1-5,TRBV19,ASTNLTVSNQPQH
TRBD2,TRBJ2-7,TRBV4-1,ASSQVMAGANYEQY
-,TRBJ1-2,TRBV6-6,ASSSGQGLLT
TRBD1,TRBJ2-3,TRBV6-1,ASRKGDRVPDTQY
TRBD1,TRBJ2-7,TRBV28,ASSAPGGIAYEQY
TRBD1,TRBJ1-1,TRBV5-1,ASSRTGGLNTEAF
-,TRBJ2-7,TRBV7-8,ASRPGHQYEQY
TRBD1,TRBJ1-2,TRBV27,ASSYQGTGKPHGYT
-,TRBJ1-4,TRBV19,ASRGGRSGSNEKLF
-,TRBJ2-7,TRBV5-6,ASSRRVEQY